This is a list of T cell receptor beta chains from one sample in a study of follicular helper T cells after annual influenza vaccination. Libraries were prepared by immunoSEQ multiplex PCR; TCRdb keeps only in-frame clonotypes and omits some of them. The repertoire includes some 8,300 clones, 83% of them detected once, and around 3% sits in the top ten. Sequenced here: CXCR5+ CD38- circulating T follicular helper cells from blood, sampled 7 days after influenza vaccination. The receptors shown here come from an adult who received the influenza vaccine. The CDR3 runs from the conserved cysteine through the conserved F or W. A D gene is named only where the DNA matches it firmly. Size values are once, few and many counts, or a class for expanded clones, and some rows have none.

abundance	d_gene	v_gene	j_gene	CDR3aa	CDR3nt
.	.	TRBV4-1	TRBJ2-7	CASIKGRGGGVFYEQYF	TGCGCCAGCATCAAAGGTAGAGGGGGGGGTGTGTTCTACGAGCAGTACTTC
.	.	TRBV4-3	TRBJ1-1	CASSQGGRVAFF	TGCGCCAGCAGCCAAGGAGGACGGGTAGCTTTCTTT
.	.	TRBV15	TRBJ2-7	CATSRDPTKTYEQYF	TGTGCCACCAGCAGAGATCCTACAAAGACCTACGAGCAGTACTTC
few	TRBD1	TRBV6-5	TRBJ1-2	CASSINRDRGRNTF	TGTGCCAGCAGCATTAACCGGGACAGGGGCCGAAACACCTTC
.	TRBD2	TRBV19	TRBJ2-5	CASSTGGKERETQYF	TGTGCCAGTAGTACGGGGGGAAAGGAGAGGGAGACCCAGTACTTC
.	.	TRBV7-2	TRBJ2-7	CASSQRGGTREQYF	TGTGCCAGCAGCCAGAGGGGGGGAACACGAGAGCAGTACTTC
.	.	TRBV6-6	TRBJ1-2	CASSYSSRSEGGYTF	TGTGCCAGCAGTTACTCGAGTAGGTCAGAGGGGGGCTACACCTTC
once	TRBD1	TRBV7-2	TRBJ2-2	CASSLFPGTGGRTGELFF	TGTGCCAGCAGCTTGTTCCCCGGGACAGGGGGCAGGACCGGGGAGCTGTTTTTT
.	.	TRBV28	TRBJ1-4	CASSLTAGVREKLFF	TGTGCCAGCAGTCTCACGGCAGGGGTTCGCGAAAAACTGTTTTTT
.	.	TRBV2	TRBJ2-2	CASTNANTGELFF	TGTGCCAGCACTAACGCGAACACCGGGGAGCTGTTTTTT
.	TRBD2	TRBV5-1	TRBJ2-3	CASSLESGGLTDTQYF	TGCGCCAGCAGCTTGGAGAGCGGGGGGCTCACAGATACGCAGTATTTT
.	.	TRBV18	TRBJ2-7	CASSPVGYEQYF	TGTGCCAGCTCACCAGTCGGATACGAGCAGTACTTC
.	TRBD2	TRBV2	TRBJ2-5	CASRPGLERAETQYF	TGTGCCAGCAGGCCGGGACTAGAAAGGGCAGAGACCCAGTACTTC
.	.	TRBV9	TRBJ1-1	CASSEGRDTEAFF	TGTGCCAGCAGCGAGGGCAGGGATACTGAAGCTTTCTTT
.	.	TRBV2	TRBJ1-1	CASSQTLGTEAFF	TGTGCCAGCAGCCAGACCCTGGGAACTGAAGCTTTCTTT
.	.	TRBV10-3	TRBJ1-5	CAIGEGGSNQPQHF	TGTGCCATCGGGGAAGGCGGGTCCAATCAGCCCCAGCATTTT
.	TRBD2	TRBV11-2	TRBJ2-7	CASSLRWTSDEQYF	TGTGCCAGCAGCTTACGATGGACTAGCGACGAGCAGTACTTC
.	TRBD1	TRBV7-9	TRBJ2-2	CASSLVRLRDRAVTGELFF	TGTGCCAGCAGCTTAGTTCGGCTCCGGGACAGGGCAGTAACCGGGGAGCTGTTTTTT
.	.	TRBV5-8	TRBJ1-5	CASSSTRGGLLSQPQHF	TGTGCCAGCAGCTCAACCCGGGGGGGGCTACTGAGTCAGCCCCAGCATTTT
.	.	TRBV15	TRBJ2-3	CATSGRDSTDTQYF	TGTGCCACCAGCGGACGGGACAGCACAGATACGCAGTATTTT
.	.	TRBV9	TRBJ2-2	CASSETYGELFF	TGTGCCAGCAGCGAAACCTACGGGGAGCTGTTTTTT
.	.	TRBV4-3	TRBJ1-5	CASSQHPGTGGGQPQHF	TGCGCCAGCAGCCAACACCCGGGAACAGGCGGCGGTCAGCCCCAGCATTTT
.	.	TRBV18	TRBJ2-1	CASSPDSYNEQFF	TGTGCCAGCTCACCGGACTCCTACAATGAGCAGTTCTTC
.	.	TRBV5-1	TRBJ2-3	CASSPTPGTDTQYF	TGCGCCAGCAGCCCTACGCCCGGCACAGATACGCAGTATTTT